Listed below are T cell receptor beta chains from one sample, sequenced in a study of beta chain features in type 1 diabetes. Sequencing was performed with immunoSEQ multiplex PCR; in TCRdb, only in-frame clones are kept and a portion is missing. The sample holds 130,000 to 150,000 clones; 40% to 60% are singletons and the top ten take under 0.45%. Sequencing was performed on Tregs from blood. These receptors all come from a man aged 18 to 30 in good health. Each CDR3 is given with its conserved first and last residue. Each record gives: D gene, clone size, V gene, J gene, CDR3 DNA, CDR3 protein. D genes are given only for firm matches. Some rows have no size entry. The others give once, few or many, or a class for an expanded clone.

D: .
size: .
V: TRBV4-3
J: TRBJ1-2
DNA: TGCGCCAGCAGCCAAGATTTAGGCAGCGACTATGGCTACACCTTC
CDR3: CASSQDLGSDYGYTF

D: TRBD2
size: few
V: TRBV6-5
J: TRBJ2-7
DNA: TGTGCCAGCAGTTACGTTTCTAGCGGATACTACGAGCAGTACTTC
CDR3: CASSYVSSGYYEQYF

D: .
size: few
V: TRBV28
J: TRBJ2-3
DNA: TGTGCCAGCAGTCCCCAGGCGCTTGGGTCAGATACGCAGTATTTT
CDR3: CASSPQALGSDTQYF

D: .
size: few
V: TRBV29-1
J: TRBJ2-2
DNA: TGCAGCGTTGACAGGGGGAACACCGGGGAGCTGTTTTTT
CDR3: CSVDRGNTGELFF

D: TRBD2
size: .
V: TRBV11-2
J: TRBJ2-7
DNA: TGTGCCAGCAGCTCCATACTAGCGGGAGATTCCTACGAGCAGTACTTC
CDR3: CASSSILAGDSYEQYF

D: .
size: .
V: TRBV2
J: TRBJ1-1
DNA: TGTGCCAGCAGTGAAGGTCGGGTGATGACTGAAGCTTTCTTT
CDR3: CASSEGRVMTEAFF

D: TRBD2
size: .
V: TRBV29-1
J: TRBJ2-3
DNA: TGCAGCGTAGCGGGAACACTAGCGAGTATCACAGATACGCAGTATTTT
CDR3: CSVAGTLASITDTQYF

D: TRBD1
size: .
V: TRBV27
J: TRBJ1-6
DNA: TGTGCCAGCAGTCTACGAAGACAGGGACCCTATAATTCACCCCTCCACTTC
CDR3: CASSLRRQGPYNSPLHF

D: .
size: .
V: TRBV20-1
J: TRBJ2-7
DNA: TGCAGTGCTAGCCGAGTCTACGAGCAGTACTTC
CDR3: CSASRVYEQYF

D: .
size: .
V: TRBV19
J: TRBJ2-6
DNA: TGTGCCAGTAGTATAGTGGGCGGGGCTGGGGCCAACGTCCTGACTTTC
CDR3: CASSIVGGAGANVLTF

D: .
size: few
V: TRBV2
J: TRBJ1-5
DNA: TGTGCCAGCAGTGGGTGGATGACAGGTGTGAAACAGCCCCAGCATTTT
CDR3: CASSGWMTGVKQPQHF

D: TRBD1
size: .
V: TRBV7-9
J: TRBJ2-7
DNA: TGTGCCACCAGCAGACGTACAGGGGGCCATAACTACGAGCAGTACTTC
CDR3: CATSRRTGGHNYEQYF

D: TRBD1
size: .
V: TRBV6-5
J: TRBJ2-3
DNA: TGTGCCAGCAGTTACTCGCCGACAGGGATAACAGATACGCAGTATTTT
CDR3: CASSYSPTGITDTQYF

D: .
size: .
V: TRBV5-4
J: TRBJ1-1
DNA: TGTGCCAGCAGCCTTGGTGGCAGGGGAGGGCGGACTGAAGCTTTCTTT
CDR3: CASSLGGRGGRTEAFF

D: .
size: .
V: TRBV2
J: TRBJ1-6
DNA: TGTGCCAGCAGTAACAGGGTAAAATTCTCACCCCTCCACTTT
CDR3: CASSNRVKFSPLHF

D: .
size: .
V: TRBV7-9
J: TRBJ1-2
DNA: TGTGCCGAACAGGGATCCAACTATGGCTACACCTTC
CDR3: CAEQGSNYGYTF

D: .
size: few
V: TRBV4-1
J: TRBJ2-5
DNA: TGCGCCAGCAGCCCGGAGGGGTTACTAGGGGAGACCCAGTACTTC
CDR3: CASSPEGLLGETQYF

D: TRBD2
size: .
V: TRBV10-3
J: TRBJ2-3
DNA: TGTGCCATCAGTGAACTAGCGGGAGGGACAGATACGCAGTATTTT
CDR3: CAISELAGGTDTQYF

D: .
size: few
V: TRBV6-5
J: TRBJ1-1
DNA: TGTGCCAGCAGGCGGAGGACTGAAGCTTTCTTT
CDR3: CASRRRTEAFF

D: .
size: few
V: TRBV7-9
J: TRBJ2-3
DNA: TGTGCCAGCATCCCCGCGTGGAGGGAGATCACAGATACGCAGTATTTT
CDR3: CASIPAWREITDTQYF

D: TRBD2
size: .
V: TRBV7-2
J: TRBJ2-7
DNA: TGTGCCAGCAGCTTAGTCTCGGGGGGTGATATCTACGAGCAGTACTTC
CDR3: CASSLVSGGDIYEQYF

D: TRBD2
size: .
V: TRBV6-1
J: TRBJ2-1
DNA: TGTGCCAGCAGTGCTCTAGCGGGAGCCTACAATGAGCAGTTCTTC
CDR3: CASSALAGAYNEQFF